This note documents a single T cell receptor beta chain sequence. The data were produced by immunoSEQ multiplex PCR, yet TCRdb's version contains in-frame clones alone and is incomplete. The table includes over 50,000 clones, approximately 78% detected once. The data belong to a study of blood T cell repertoires in COVID-19. Overall study: The analysed material was cDNA or gDNA that came from T cells, B-cell-depleted T cells, or PBMCs.

The germline V gene has CDR1 GTSNPN and CDR2 SVGIG (reference sequence). The CDR3 is made up of 15 amino acids. The V end lost 0 bases, the J end lost 5 bases, and 11 bases lay between the germline ends. V gene TRBV30 combines with J gene TRBJ1-6; weak D call: TRBD1 (5 bases). The sequencing sample was made of peripheral blood. The receptor's source is an elderly man with acute or convalescent COVID-19. The DNA for the CDR3 is TGTGCCTGGAGTGTAGACAGAAACGATAATTCACCCCTCCACTTT. It is translated as CAWSVDRNDNSPLHF.